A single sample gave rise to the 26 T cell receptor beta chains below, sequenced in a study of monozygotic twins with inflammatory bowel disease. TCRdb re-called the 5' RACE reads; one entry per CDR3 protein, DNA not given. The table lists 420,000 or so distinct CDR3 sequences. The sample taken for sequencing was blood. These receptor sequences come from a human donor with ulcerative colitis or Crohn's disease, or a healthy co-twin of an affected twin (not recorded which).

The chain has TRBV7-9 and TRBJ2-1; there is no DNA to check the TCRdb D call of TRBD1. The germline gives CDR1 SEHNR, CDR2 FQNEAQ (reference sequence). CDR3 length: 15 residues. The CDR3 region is CASSLSGQINNEQFF.

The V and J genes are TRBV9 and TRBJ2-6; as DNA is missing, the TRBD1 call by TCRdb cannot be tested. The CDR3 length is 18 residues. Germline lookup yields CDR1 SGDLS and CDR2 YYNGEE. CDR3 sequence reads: CASSAPGQGSSGANVLTF. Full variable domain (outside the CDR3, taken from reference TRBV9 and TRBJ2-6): DSGVTQTPKHLITATGQRVTLRCSPRSGDLSVYWYQQSLDQGLQFLIQYYNGEERAKGNILERFSAQQFPDLHSELNLSSLELGDSALYFCASSAPGQGSSGANVLTFGAGSRLTVL.

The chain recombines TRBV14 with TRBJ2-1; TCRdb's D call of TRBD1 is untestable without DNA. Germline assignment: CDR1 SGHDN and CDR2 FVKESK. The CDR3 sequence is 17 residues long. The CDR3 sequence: CASSQARQVLDYNEQFF.

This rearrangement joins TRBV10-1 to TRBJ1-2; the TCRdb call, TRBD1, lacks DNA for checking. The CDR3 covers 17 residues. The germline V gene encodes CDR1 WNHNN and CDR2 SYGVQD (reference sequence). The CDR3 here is CASRRDRGRVLSYGYTF.

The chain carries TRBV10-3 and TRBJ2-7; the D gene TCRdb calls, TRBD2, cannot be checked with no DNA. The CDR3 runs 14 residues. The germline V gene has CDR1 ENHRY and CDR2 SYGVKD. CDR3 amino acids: CATLRRQSSYEQYF.

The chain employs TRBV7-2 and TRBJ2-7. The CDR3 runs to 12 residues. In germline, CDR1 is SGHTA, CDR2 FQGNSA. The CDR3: CASSSTPYEQYF.

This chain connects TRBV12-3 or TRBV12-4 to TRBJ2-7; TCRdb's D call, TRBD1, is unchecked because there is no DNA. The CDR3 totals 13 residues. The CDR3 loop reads CASSTTGSREQYF.

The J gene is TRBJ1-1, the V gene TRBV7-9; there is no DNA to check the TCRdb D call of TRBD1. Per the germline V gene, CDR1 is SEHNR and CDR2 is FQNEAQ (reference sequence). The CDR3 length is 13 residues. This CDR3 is CASSLESGGEAFF.

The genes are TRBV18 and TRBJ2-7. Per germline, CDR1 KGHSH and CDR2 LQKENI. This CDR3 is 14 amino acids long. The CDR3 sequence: CASSPSPSSYEQYF.

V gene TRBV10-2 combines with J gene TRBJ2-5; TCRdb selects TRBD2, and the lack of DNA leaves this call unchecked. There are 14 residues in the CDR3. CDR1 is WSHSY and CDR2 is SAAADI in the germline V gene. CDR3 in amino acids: CASSESAGGETQYF.

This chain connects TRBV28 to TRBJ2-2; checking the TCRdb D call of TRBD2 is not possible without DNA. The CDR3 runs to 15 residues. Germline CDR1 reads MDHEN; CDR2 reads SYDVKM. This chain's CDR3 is CASRLPLQGTGELFF.

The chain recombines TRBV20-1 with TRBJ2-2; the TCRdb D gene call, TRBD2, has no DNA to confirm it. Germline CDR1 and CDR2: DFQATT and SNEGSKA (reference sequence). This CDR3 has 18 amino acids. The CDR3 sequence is CSAKTGPGLAGLTGELFF.

CDR3 sequence: CASRGELADVETQYF. The chain carries TRBV3-1 and TRBJ2-5; there is no DNA to check the TCRdb D call of TRBD2. There are 15 residues in the CDR3. CDR1 and CDR2 (germline): LGHDT, YNNKEL (reference sequence).

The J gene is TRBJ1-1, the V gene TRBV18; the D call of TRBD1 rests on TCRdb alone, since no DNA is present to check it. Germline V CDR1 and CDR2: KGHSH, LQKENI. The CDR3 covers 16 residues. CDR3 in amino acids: CASSPPNGGKNTEAFF.

The CDR3 protein is CASSPGRGLETQYF. The rearrangement links TRBV7-9 to TRBJ2-5; TCRdb's D call, TRBD1, is unchecked because there is no DNA. This CDR3 spans 14 amino acids. Germline V gives CDR1 SEHNR, CDR2 FQNEAQ (reference sequence).

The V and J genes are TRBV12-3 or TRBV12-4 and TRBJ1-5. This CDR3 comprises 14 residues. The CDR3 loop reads CASSPGRYNQPQHF.

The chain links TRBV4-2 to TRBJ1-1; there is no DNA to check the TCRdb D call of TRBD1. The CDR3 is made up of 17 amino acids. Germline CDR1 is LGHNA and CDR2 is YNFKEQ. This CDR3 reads CASSQVSRGSLNTEAFF.

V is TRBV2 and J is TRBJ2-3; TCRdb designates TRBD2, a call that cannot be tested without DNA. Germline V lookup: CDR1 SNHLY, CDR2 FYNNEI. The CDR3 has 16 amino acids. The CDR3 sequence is CASSEVLAGSTDTQYF.

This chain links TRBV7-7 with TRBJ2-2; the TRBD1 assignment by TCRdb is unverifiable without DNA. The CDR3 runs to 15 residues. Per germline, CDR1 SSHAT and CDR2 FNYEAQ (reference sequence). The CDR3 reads CASSQRQGGTGELFF. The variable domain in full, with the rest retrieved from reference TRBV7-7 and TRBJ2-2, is GAGVSQSPRYKVTKRGQDVTLRCDPISSHATLYWYQQALGQGPEFLTYFNYEAQPDKSGLPSDRFSAERPEGSISTLTIQRTEQRDSAMYRCASSQRQGGTGELFFGEGSRLTVL.

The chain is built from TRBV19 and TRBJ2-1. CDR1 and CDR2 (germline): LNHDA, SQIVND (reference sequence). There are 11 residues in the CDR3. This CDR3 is CASSIEQEQFF. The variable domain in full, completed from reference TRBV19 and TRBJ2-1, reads DGGITQSPKYLFRKEGQNVTLSCEQNLNHDAMYWYRQDPGQGLRLIYYSQIVNDFQKGDIAEGYSVSREKKESFPLTVTSAQKNPTAFYLCASSIEQEQFFGPGTRLTVL.

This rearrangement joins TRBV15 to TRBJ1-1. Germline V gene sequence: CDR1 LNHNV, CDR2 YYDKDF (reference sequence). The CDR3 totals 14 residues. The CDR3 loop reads CATSKDRWSTEAFF. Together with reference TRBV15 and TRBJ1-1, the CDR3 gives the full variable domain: DAMVIQNPRYQVTQFGKPVTLSCSQTLNHNVMYWYQQKSSQAPKLLFHYYDKDFNNEADTPDNFQSRRPNTSFCFLDIRSPGLGDTAMYLCATSKDRWSTEAFFGQGTRLTVV.

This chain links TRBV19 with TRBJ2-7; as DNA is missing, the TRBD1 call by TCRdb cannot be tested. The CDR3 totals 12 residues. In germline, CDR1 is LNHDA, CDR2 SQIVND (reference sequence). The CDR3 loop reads CASSTPGSEQYF.

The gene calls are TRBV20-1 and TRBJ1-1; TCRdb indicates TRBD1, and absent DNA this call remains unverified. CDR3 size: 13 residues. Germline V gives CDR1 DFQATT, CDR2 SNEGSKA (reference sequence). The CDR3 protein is CSAQSDRPQGAFF.

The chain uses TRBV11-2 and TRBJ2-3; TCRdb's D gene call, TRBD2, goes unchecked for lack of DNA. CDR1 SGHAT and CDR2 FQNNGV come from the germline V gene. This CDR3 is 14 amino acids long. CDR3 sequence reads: CASNPLANPDTQYF.

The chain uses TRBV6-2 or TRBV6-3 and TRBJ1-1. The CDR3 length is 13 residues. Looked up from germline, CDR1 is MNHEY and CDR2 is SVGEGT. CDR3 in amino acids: CASSYTRGTEAFF.

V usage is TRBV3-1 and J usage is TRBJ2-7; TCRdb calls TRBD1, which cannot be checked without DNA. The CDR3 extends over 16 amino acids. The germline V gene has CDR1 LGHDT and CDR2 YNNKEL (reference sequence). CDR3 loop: CASSQEAGWTGDEQYF.